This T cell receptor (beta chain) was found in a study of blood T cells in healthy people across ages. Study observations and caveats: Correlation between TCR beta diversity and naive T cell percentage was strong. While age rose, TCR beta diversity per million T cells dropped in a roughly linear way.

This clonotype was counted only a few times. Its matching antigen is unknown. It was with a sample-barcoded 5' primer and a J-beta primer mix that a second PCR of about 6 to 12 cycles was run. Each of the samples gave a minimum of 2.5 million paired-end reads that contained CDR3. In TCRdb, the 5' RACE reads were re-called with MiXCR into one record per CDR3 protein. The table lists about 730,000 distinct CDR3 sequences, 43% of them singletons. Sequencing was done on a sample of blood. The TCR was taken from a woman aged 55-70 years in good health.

As DNA, the CDR3 is TGTGCCAGCAGCTCTTTATTTGGTGGCTACACCTTC. As protein: CASSSLFGGYTF. The chain links TRBV7-8 to TRBJ1-2; no reliable D call. The CDR3 contains 12 residues. CDR1 SGHVS and CDR2 FQNEAQ come from the germline V gene. Between the trimmed V and J ends, which lost 4 bases and 7 bases, there was a span of 10 bases.